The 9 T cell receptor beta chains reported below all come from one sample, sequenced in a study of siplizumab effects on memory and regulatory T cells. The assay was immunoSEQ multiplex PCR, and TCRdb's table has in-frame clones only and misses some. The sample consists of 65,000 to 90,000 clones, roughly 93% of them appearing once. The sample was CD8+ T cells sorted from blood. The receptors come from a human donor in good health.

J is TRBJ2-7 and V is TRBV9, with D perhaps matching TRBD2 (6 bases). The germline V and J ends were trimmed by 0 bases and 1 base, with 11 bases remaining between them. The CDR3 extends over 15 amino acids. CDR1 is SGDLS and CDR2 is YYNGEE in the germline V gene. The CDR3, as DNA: TGTGCCAGCAGCGTAGCTGGAGGGTCTTCCTACGAGCAGTACTTC. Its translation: CASSVAGGSSYEQYF.

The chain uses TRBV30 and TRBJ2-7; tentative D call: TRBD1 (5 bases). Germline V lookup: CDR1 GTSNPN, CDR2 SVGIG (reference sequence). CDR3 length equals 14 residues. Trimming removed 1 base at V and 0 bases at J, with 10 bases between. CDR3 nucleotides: TGTGCCTGGAGTGATGCAGGGTTCTCCTACGAGCAGTACTTC. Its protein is CAWSDAGFSYEQYF.

The CDR3 loop reads CASSAGGWNTEAFF. CDR3 nucleotide sequence: TGTGCCAGTAGTGCAGGGGGCTGGAACACTGAAGCTTTCTTT. The V and J genes are TRBV19 and TRBJ1-1; 8 nucleotides align to TRBD1. The V segment lost 5 bases and the J segment 1 base; nucleotides outside the gene matches: 3. This CDR3 is 14 amino acids long. CDR1 is LNHDA and CDR2 is SQIVND in the germline V gene (reference sequence).

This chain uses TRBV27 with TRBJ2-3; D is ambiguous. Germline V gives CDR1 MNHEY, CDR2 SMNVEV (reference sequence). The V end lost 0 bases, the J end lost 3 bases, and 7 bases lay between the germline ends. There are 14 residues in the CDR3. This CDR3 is CASSLSPGTDTQYF. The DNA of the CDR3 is TGTGCCAGCAGTTTATCACCCGGGACAGATACGCAGTATTTT.

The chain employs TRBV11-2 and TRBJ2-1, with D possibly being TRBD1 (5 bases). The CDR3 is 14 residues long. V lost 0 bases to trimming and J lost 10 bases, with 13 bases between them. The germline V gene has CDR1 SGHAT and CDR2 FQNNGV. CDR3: CASSLDWSSGEQFF. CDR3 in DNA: TGTGCCAGCAGCTTAGATTGGTCGTCAGGGGAGCAGTTCTTC.

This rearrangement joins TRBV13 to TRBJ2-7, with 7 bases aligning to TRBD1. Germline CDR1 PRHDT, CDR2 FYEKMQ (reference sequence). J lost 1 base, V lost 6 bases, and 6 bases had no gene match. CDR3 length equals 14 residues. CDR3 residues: CASSRRDRSYEQYF. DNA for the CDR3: TGTGCCAGCAGTCGCCGGGACAGATCCTACGAGCAGTACTTC.

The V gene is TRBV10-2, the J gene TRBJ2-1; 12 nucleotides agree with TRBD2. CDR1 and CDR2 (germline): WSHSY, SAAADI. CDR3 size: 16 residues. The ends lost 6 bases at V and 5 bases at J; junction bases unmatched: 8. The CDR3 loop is CASSPLASGGDNEQFF. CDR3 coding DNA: TGCGCCAGCAGCCCACTCGCTAGCGGGGGGGACAATGAGCAGTTCTTC.

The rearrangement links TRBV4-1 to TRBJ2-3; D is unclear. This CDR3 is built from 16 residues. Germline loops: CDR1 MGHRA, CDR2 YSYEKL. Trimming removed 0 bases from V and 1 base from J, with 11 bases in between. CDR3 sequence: CASSQEGEAGTDTQYF. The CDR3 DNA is TGCGCCAGCAGCCAAGAAGGTGAGGCGGGCACAGATACGCAGTATTTT.

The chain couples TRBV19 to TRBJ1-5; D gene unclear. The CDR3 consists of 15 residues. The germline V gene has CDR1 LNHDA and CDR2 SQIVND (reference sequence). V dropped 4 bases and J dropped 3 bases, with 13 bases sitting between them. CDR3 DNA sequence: TGTGCCAGTAGTAGTTTGCAAAAATTCAATCAGCCCCAGCATTTT. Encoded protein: CASSSLQKFNQPQHF.